This T cell receptor beta chain was profiled in a study of cytomegalovirus exposure and HLA in healthy donors. As for the study in general: Most genotyped donors, around 78% of 300 to 400, had Caucasian-associated genetic ancestry. Study observations and caveats: Association of a missense DCLRE1C variant with TCR beta V- and J-gene trimming was reported in a later analysis. Common viral pathogens were later found to be apparently linked to several of the most significant clusters.

The CDR3 is made up of 17 amino acids. Germline V lookup: CDR1 SGHTA, CDR2 FQGNSA. The ends lost 1 base at V and 2 bases at J; junction bases unmatched: 9. Points on this clone: Its antigen is currently unknown.

Primers for the PCR totalled 60 Vbeta and 13 Jbeta. Measured with immunoSEQ multiplex PCR; TCRdb has only the in-frame clones, and not every one. The table lists under 200,000 clones. The chain recombines TRBV7-2 with TRBJ2-5, with 8 nucleotides matching TRBD2. The sequenced sample consisted of PBMCs. The origin of this receptor is a man aged 25 to 40 in good health and CMV-seronegative. In nucleotides, the CDR3 is TGTGCCAGCAGCTTAGGCATCGGACTAGCAGTTCAAGAGACCCAGTACTTC. As protein: CASSLGIGLAVQETQYF.